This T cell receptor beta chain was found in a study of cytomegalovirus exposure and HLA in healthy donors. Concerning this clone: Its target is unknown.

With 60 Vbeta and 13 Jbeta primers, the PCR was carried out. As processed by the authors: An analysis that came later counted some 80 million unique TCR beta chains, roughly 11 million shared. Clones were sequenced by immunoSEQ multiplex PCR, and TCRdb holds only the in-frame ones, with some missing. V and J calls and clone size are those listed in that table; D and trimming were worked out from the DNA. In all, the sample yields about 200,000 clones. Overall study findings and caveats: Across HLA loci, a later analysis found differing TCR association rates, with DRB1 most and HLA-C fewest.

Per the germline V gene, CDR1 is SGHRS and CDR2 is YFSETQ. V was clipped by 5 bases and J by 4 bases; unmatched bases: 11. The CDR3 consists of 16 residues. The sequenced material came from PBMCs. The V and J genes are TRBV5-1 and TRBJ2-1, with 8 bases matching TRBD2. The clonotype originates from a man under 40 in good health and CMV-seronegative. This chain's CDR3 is CASSPTGGPSYNEQFF. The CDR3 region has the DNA TGCGCCAGCAGTCCAACGGGAGGGCCGTCTTACAATGAGCAGTTCTTC.